A selection of T cell receptor beta chains follows, all from one sample in a study. TCRdb reprocessed the reads via MiXCR and lists one record per CDR3 protein. Of about 290 distinct CDR3 sequences in the sample, approximately 10% were seen once. Sequenced input: CD4+ T cells from peripheral blood. The receptors come from a human donor with rheumatoid arthritis. CDR3s include the opening cysteine and the closing phenylalanine or tryptophan. D genes are given only for firm matches. Some rows mark clone size as missing; the rest say once, few, many or name a class of expanded clone.

>TRBJ2-1|NA|hyperexpanded|TRBV7-2
CASSLVGVKHNEQFF
TGTGCCAGCAGCTTAGTGGGAGTAAAACACAATGAGCAGTTCTTC
>TRBJ2-3|TRBD1|few|TRBV7-2
CASSLAGTGGDTQYF
TGTGCCAGCAGCTTAGCCGGGACAGGCGGAGATACGCAGTATTTT
>TRBJ2-7|NA|large|TRBV7-2
CASSLGAAGSSYEQYF
TGTGCCAGCAGCTTAGGGGCAGCAGGTAGCTCCTACGAGCAGTACTTC
>TRBJ2-7|NA|large|TRBV12-3/TRBV12-4
CASSRAYEQYF
TGTGCCAGCAGCCGCGCCTACGAGCAGTACTTC
>TRBJ1-2|NA|hyperexpanded|TRBV6-1
CASSDDWGYGYTF
TGTGCCAGCAGTGATGACTGGGGCTATGGCTACACCTTC
>TRBJ2-2|TRBD1|medium-sized|TRBV28
CASSRPGTGTGELFF
TGTGCCAGCAGCCGTCCCGGGACAGGGACCGGGGAGCTGTTTTTT
>TRBJ2-6|NA|large|TRBV29-1
CSVGGGVSGANVLTF
TGCAGCGTTGGCGGCGGGGTATCCGGGGCCAACGTCCTGACTTTC
>TRBJ2-7|NA|few|TRBV3-1
CASSQVEGKEQYF
TGTGCCAGCAGCCAAGTCGAAGGGAAAGAGCAGTACTTC
>TRBJ2-3|NA|large|TRBV12-3/TRBV12-4
CASGSTDTQYF
TGTGCCAGCGGCTCCACAGATACGCAGTATTTT
>TRBJ2-2|TRBD2|large|TRBV20-1
CSARVAGAGTGELFF
TGCAGTGCTAGAGTAGCGGGAGCTGGCACCGGGGAGCTGTTTTTT
>TRBJ1-1|NA|large|TRBV9
CASSVDSGGMNTEAFF
TGTGCCAGCAGCGTAGACTCCGGGGGAATGAACACTGAAGCTTTCTTT
>TRBJ1-5|NA|large|TRBV6-6
CASSSRGSSQPQHF
TGTGCCAGCAGTTCTAGGGGTTCGAGCCAGCCCCAGCATTTT
>TRBJ2-7|NA|medium-sized|TRBV5-6
CASSELGTTYEQYF
TGTGCCAGCAGCGAACTTGGGACAACCTACGAGCAGTACTTC
>TRBJ1-1|NA|large|TRBV7-9
CASTFRENTEAFF
TGTGCCAGCACATTCAGGGAGAACACTGAAGCTTTCTTT
>TRBJ2-7|TRBD2|NA|TRBV2
CASRRTSSYSYEQYF
TGTGCCAGCAGGCGGACTAGCAGCTACTCCTACGAGCAGTACTTC
>TRBJ2-1|NA|large|TRBV11-3
CASSLVGASDEQFF
TGTGCCAGCAGCTTAGTGGGAGCTAGCGATGAGCAGTTCTTC
>TRBJ2-1|TRBD1|large|TRBV20-1
CSAPPDRGIGNEQFF
TGCAGTGCTCCTCCGGACAGGGGCATAGGGAATGAGCAGTTCTTC
>TRBJ1-2|NA|few|TRBV19
CASNQQDAGYTF
TGTGCCAGTAACCAACAGGACGCAGGCTACACCTTC
>TRBJ2-3|TRBD2|large|TRBV20-1
CSARQGGDTQYF
TGCAGTGCTAGACAGGGAGGGGATACGCAGTATTTT
>TRBJ1-1|TRBD1|large|TRBV29-1
CSGDRGTEAFF
TGCAGCGGAGACAGGGGCACTGAAGCTTTCTTT